This T cell receptor (beta chain) is from a study of graft-versus-host responses after intestinal transplantation. The wider study: For two to four years after anti-thymocyte globulin induction, all recipients took tacrolimus and steroids.

This clone was observed a handful of times. Its antigen is unidentified. The protocol was immunoSEQ multiplex PCR, while the TCRdb copy is restricted to in-frame clones and leaves out a portion. The repertoire consists of tens of thousands of clones, with more than 70% occurring once and the leading ten covering 0.5% to 0.7%. CDR1 SGHAT and CDR2 FQNNGV come from the germline V gene. V lost 0 bases and J lost 3, with 11 bases in between. CDR3 length equals 15 residues. The study, taken as a whole, reports: Early post-transplant declines in HvG were associated with peak levels of circulating GvH clones. Allografts of patients with graft-donor T cell macrochimerism showed high graft-versus-host to host-versus-graft clone ratios. Detection of GvH clones occurred in recipient marrow, and some had their first appearance in ileum or blood.

This clonotype was obtained from a human donor who was the organ donor for an intestinal transplant. This sequence joins TRBV11-2 and TRBJ1-1; D is unresolved. The specimen was unstimulated CD4+ T cells sorted from spleen or lymph node cells, collected before transplant. CDR3 coding DNA: TGTGCCAGCAGCTTAGAGGCGACGGGGTACACTGAAGCTTTCTTT. This translates into CASSLEATGYTEAFF.